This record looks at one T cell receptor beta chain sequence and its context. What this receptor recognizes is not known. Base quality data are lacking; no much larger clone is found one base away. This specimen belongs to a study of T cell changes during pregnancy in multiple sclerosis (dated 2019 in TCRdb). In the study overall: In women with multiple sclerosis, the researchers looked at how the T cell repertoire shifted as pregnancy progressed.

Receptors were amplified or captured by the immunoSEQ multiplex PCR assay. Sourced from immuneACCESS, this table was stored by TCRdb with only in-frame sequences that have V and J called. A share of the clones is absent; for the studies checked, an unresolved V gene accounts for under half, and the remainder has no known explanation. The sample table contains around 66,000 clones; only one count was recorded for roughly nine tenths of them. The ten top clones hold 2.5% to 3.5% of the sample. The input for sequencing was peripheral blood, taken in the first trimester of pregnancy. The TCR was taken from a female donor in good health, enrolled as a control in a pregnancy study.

The DNA sequence is as follows: TGTGCCAGCAGTCCCCAGGGCCCACATGGCTACACCTTC. Its amino acids are CASSPQGPHGYTF. The sequence is built from TRBV27 and TRBJ1-2; D gene: possibly TRBD1, on 5 matching bases. The trim is 5 bases for V and 6 bases for J, with a gap of 13 bases between the germline ends. Counted from cysteine to phenylalanine, this CDR3 has 13 amino acids. CDR3 DNA only is kept here, 39 bases in frame from base 1. The germline V gene (reference sequence) specifies MNHEY as CDR1 and SMNVEV as CDR2.